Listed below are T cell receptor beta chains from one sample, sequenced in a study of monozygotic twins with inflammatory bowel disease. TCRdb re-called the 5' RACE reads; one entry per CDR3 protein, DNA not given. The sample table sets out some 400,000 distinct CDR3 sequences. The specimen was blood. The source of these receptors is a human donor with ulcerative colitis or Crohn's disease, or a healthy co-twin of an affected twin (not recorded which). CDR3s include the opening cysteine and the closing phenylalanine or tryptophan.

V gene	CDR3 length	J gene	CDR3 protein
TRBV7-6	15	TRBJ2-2	CASSFIQPSGGELFF
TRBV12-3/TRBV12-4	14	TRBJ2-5	CASSWGRGRETQYF
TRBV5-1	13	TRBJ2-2	CASSTGQTGELFF
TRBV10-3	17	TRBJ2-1	CATRDSKLRGHVDEQFF
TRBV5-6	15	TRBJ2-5	CASSSAGKGQETQYF
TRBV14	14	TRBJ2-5	CASSLGAGQKTQYF
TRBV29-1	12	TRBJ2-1	CSVDAQVNEQFF
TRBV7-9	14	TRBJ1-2	CASSFRTGFYGYTF
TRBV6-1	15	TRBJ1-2	CASSPPYPGQNGYTF
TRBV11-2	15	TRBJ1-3	CASSFGGRRGNTIYF
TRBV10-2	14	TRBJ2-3	CASSDHSITDTQYF
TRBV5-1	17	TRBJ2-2	CASSAFNGTGNTGELFF
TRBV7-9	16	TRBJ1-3	CASSLGLTSRRDTIYF
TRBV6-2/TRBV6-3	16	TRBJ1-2	CASSYPRGSELKGYTF
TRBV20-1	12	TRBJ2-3	CTPGSHTDTQYF
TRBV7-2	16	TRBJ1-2	CASSLGREGLGYGYTF
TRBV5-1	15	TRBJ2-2	CASSLLAGAAGELFF
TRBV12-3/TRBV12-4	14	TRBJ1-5	CASSLRAGDQPQHF
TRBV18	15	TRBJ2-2	CASSLGASNTGELFF
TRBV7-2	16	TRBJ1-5	CASSIGQAGDNQPQHF
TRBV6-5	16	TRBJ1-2	CASSYSSDRVIYGYTF
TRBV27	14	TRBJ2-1	CASGMSNSYNKQFF
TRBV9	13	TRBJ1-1	CASSVSGSTEAFF
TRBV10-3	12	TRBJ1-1	CAISFGGPEAFF
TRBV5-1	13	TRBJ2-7	CASSPDRGHEQYF
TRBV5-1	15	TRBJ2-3	CASSLVADRSDTQYF
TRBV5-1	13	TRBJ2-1	CASREQGFNEQFF
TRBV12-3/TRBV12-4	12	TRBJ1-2	CASSSGKGGYTF
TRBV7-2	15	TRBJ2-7	CASSLEDSSSYEQYF
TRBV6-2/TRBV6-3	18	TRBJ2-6	CASSYNTAEHSGANVLTF
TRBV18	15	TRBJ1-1	CASSRTGQGSTEAFF
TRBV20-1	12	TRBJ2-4	CSASLSGMIQYF
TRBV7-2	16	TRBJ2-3	CASSLQPGLGGDTQYF
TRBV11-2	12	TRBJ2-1	CASSPGPLEQFF
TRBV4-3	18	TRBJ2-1	CASSQDPGLAGGYNEQFF
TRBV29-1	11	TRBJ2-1	CNVEPSNEQFF
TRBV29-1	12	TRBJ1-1	CSVGQGHTEAFF
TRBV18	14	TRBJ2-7	CASSPPAQSYEQYF
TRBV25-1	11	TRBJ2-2	CASRDAGELFF
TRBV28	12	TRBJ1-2	CASRVRGYGYTF
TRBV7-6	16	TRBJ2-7	CASSLVPGQGSYEQYF
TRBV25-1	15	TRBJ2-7	CASTAGQANSYEQYF
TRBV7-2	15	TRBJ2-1	CASSLARGRYNEQFF
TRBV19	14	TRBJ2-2	CASSIGLGFGELFF
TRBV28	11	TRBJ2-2	CASHNTGELFF
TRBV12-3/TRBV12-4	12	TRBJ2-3	CASSLGLPFKYF
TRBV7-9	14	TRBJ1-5	CASSHRGPNQPQHF
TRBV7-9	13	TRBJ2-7	CASSSQMGYEQYF
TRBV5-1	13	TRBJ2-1	CASSLGGGDEQFF
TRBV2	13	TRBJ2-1	CASRGQRYNEQFF
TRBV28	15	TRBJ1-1	CASTFPRGPNTEAFF
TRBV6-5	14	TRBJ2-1	CASGYLTSGNEQFF
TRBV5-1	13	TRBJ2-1	CASMIAGGREQFF
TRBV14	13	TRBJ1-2	CASSQGLADGYTF
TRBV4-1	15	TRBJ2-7	CASSPIGTALYEQYF
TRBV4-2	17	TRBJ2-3	CASSQVTAGGPTDTQYF
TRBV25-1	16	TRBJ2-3	CASSDSLAGFTDTQYF